The 31 T cell receptor beta chains below come from one sample, sequenced in a study of blood T cell repertoires in COVID-19. Assay: immunoSEQ multiplex PCR; the TCRdb copy retains only in-frame clones and omits some. The table includes more than 95,000 clones, about nine tenths detected once. What was sequenced was peripheral blood. All receptors derive from a woman of 80 years or more in a cohort sampled during active COVID-19.

The genes are TRBV28 and TRBJ1-5; 9 nucleotides agree with TRBD1. The V gene end was trimmed by 6 bases and the J gene end by 2 bases; junction bases not matched to a gene: 2. Germline V gene lookup returns CDR1 MDHEN and CDR2 SYDVKM. The CDR3 is made up of 14 amino acids. CDR3 sequence (DNA): TGTGCCAGCAGGGGACAGGGAGGCAATCAGCCCCAGCATTTT. It yields the protein CASRGQGGNQPQHF.

J is TRBJ2-7 and V is TRBV14; a weak D match, TRBD1 (6 bases). The V end was cut by 3 bases, the J end by 2 bases, with 11 bases between. The germline V gene encodes CDR1 SGHDN and CDR2 FVKESK. The CDR3 has 14 amino acids. The CDR3: CASSHGQFTYEQYF. CDR3 coding DNA: TGTGCCAGCAGCCATGGACAGTTCACCTACGAGCAGTACTTC.

V gene TRBV5-1 combines with J gene TRBJ2-5, with 7 bases identical to TRBD2. Looked up from germline, CDR1 is SGHRS and CDR2 is YFSETQ. V gave up 4 bases and J gave up 0 bases; unmatched junction bases: 6. CDR3 length equals 15 residues. This CDR3 is CASSPGGGYQETQYF. In DNA form, the CDR3 reads TGCGCCAGCAGCCCTGGGGGGGGGTACCAAGAGACCCAGTACTTC.

The CDR3 DNA follows: TGTGCCACCAGTGATCCCACGACAGTCGGCAATGAGCAGTTCTTC. Protein sequence: CATSDPTTVGNEQFF. The chain carries TRBV24-1 and TRBJ2-1, with D possibly matching TRBD1 (5 bases). The V gene's germline CDR1 is KGHDR and CDR2 SFDVKD. The ends were cut back, 3 bases at V and 6 bases at J, with 14 bases in the middle. The CDR3 spans 15 residues.

V is TRBV19 and J is TRBJ2-7; 9 nucleotides align to TRBD2. The CDR3 contains 13 residues. Trimming took 4 bases from V and 6 from J; bases not matched to a gene: 4. CDR1 and CDR2 (germline): LNHDA, SQIVND (reference sequence). The CDR3: CASSSGRAGEQYF. The CDR3 DNA reads as TGTGCCAGTAGTAGCGGGAGGGCCGGCGAGCAGTACTTC.

This CDR3 reads CASTGQGANEQFF. CDR3 nucleotides: TGTGCCAGCACCGGACAGGGGGCGAATGAGCAGTTCTTC. The chain has TRBV3-1 (or the pseudogene TRBV3-2) and TRBJ2-1; 11 bases agree with TRBD1. Germline V gives CDR1 LGHDT, CDR2 YNNKEL (reference sequence). This CDR3 has 13 amino acids. Trimming at V came to 7 bases and at J to 7 bases, leaving 3 bases not matched to a gene.

The chain couples TRBV18 to TRBJ2-1; 8 bases are a match to TRBD1. CDR3 length: 13 residues. V gave up 4 bases and J gave up 7 bases; unmatched junction bases: 3. The germline gives CDR1 KGHSH, CDR2 LQKENI. In DNA form, the CDR3 reads TGTGCCAGCTCACTGGACAGGGTTAATGAGCAGTTCTTC. It codes for CASSLDRVNEQFF.

The chain employs TRBV3-1 (or the pseudogene TRBV3-2) and TRBJ2-4; D is possibly TRBD2 (5 bases). From germline, CDR1 is LGHDT and CDR2 YNNKEL (reference sequence). The V end was cut by 5 bases, the J end by 7 bases, with 18 bases between. There are 15 residues in the CDR3. CDR3 DNA sequence: TGTGCCAGCAGCGGAGGCTCCCGAGGTTGGAACATTCAGTACTTC. This gives the protein CASSGGSRGWNIQYF.

The rearrangement links TRBV7-9 to TRBJ2-1; D uncertain. This CDR3 contains 13 residues. CDR1 is SEHNR, CDR2 FQNEAQ, per germline (reference sequence). Trimming left V 1 base short and J 5 bases short, with 6 bases between. The CDR3 sequence is CASSLVPNNEQFF. The CDR3 nucleotides are TGTGCCAGCAGCTTAGTTCCTAACAATGAGCAGTTCTTC. Full variable domain (outside the CDR3, taken from reference TRBV7-9 and TRBJ2-1): DTGVSQNPRHKITKRGQNVTFRCDPISEHNRLYWYRQTLGQGPEFLTYFQNEAQLEKSRLLSDRFSAERPKGSFSTLEIQRTEQGDSAMYLCASSLVPNNEQFFGPGTRLTVL.

This chain links TRBV5-1 with TRBJ1-1, with 8 nucleotides matching TRBD1. CDR3 length equals 15 residues. V lost 4 bases to trimming and J lost 0 bases; unmatched junction nucleotides: 5. CDR1 and CDR2 (germline): SGHRS, YFSETQ. The CDR3 sequence: CASSTGTGMNTEAFF. As DNA, the CDR3 is TGCGCCAGCAGCACGGGGACAGGTATGAACACTGAAGCTTTCTTT.

The chain has TRBV5-4 and TRBJ2-2, with 10 bases lining up with TRBD2. The CDR3 covers 15 residues. CDR1 and CDR2 from the germline V gene are SGHNT and YYREEE (reference sequence). With V trimmed by 2 bases and J by 4 bases, 2 bases remained unmatched. The CDR3 sequence: CASSFTSGATGELFF. CDR3 coding DNA: TGTGCCAGCAGCTTTACTAGCGGGGCCACCGGGGAGCTGTTTTTT.

The chain uses TRBV28 and TRBJ1-5; a possible D gene is TRBD1 (5 bases). Trimming removed 6 bases from V and 7 bases from J, with 13 bases in between. Germline V gene lookup returns CDR1 MDHEN and CDR2 SYDVKM. This CDR3 region has 13 residues. CDR3 residues: CASRRVRGQPQHF. The CDR3 region has the DNA TGTGCCAGCAGACGAGTCCGGGGGCAGCCCCAGCATTTT. Combining the CDR3 with reference TRBV28 and TRBJ1-5 gives the whole variable domain DVKVTQSSRYLVKRTGEKVFLECVQDMDHENMFWYRQDPGLGLRLIYFSYDVKMKEKGDIPEGYSVSREKKERFSLILESASTNQTSMYLCASRRVRGQPQHFGDGTRLSIL.

The gene calls are TRBV28 and TRBJ2-1; 12 bases align to TRBD1. The CDR3 extends over 16 amino acids. The germline CDR1 and CDR2 sequences are MDHEN and SYDVKM. The junction had 7 bases not matched to a gene; V was cut back by 5 bases and J by 5 bases. CDR3 sequence: CASSPLGQGANNEQFF. CDR3 in DNA: TGTGCCAGCAGTCCTCTGGGACAGGGGGCCAACAATGAGCAGTTCTTC.

This chain links TRBV27 with TRBJ2-1; possibly TRBD2 for D (6 bases). The V gene's germline CDR1 is MNHEY and CDR2 SMNVEV (reference sequence). The CDR3 length is 14 residues. Trimming took off 5 bases at V and 3 bases at J, with 11 bases between the two ends. The CDR3: CASSLMRGYNEQFF. The CDR3 DNA is TGTGCCAGCAGTCTCATGCGGGGCTACAATGAGCAGTTCTTC.

The J gene is TRBJ2-3, the V gene TRBV10-3; 11 positions agree with TRBD2. The V segment lost 3 bases and the J segment 5 bases; nucleotides outside the gene matches: 7. Per the germline V gene, CDR1 is ENHRY and CDR2 is SYGVKD. The CDR3 spans 16 residues. CDR3 in amino acids: CAISEGLAGGKDTQYF. The CDR3, as DNA: TGTGCCATCAGTGAAGGTCTAGCGGGGGGTAAAGATACGCAGTATTTT.

The gene calls are TRBV18 and TRBJ1-2; D not resolved. This CDR3 has 13 amino acids. V lost 8 bases to trimming and J lost 6 bases, with 16 bases between them. Germline V gene lookup returns CDR1 KGHSH and CDR2 LQKENI. CDR3 amino acids: CASLVEASDGYTF. In nucleotides, the CDR3 is TGTGCCAGCCTCGTGGAGGCTTCGGATGGCTACACCTTC.

The rearrangement joins TRBV11-3 to TRBJ2-1; 11 bases agree with TRBD2. This CDR3 comprises 17 residues. J lost 5 bases, V lost 5 bases, and 11 bases had no gene match. Germline V gene data show CDR1 as SGHNT and CDR2 as YENEEA. The CDR3 here is CASSPGILAGENNEQFF. CDR3 DNA: TGTGCCAGCAGCCCCGGAATACTAGCGGGAGAGAACAATGAGCAGTTCTTC.

The J gene is TRBJ2-7, the V gene TRBV23-1; D call uncertain. TRBV23-1 is annotated as an ORF whose role is uncertain. The CDR3 extends over 15 amino acids. V was cut by 3 bases and J by 1 base, with 13 bases left in between. The CDR3: CASSHRIVVSYEQYF. CDR3 bases: TGCGCCAGCAGTCACCGAATTGTAGTTTCCTACGAGCAGTACTTC.

This clone is a singleton in its sample. The rearrangement joins TRBV18 to TRBJ1-1; maybe TRBD1 (6 bases). Germline loops: CDR1 KGHSH, CDR2 LQKENI. The CDR3 totals 15 residues. Between the trimmed V and J ends, which lost 2 bases and 0 bases, there was a span of 10 bases. The CDR3 nucleotides are TGTGCCAGCTCACCATCCCGGACAGTGAACACTGAAGCTTTCTTT. As protein: CASSPSRTVNTEAFF. The complete variable domain, with remaining parts taken from reference TRBV18 and TRBJ1-1, reads NAGVMQNPRHLVRRRGQEARLRCSPMKGHSHVYWYRQLPEEGLKFMVYLQKENIIDESGMPKERFSAEFPKEGPSILRIQQVVRGDSAAYFCASSPSRTVNTEAFFGQGTRLTVV.

This chain uses TRBV7-6 with TRBJ2-3, with TRBD2 matching over 9 bases. Germline CDR1 reads SGHVS; CDR2 reads FNYEAQ. With 2 bases clipped from V and 3 bases from J, the junction kept 6 bases outside the gene matches. CDR3 length: 16 residues. The CDR3 DNA reads TGTGCCAGCAGCTTAACTAGCGGGTCCTTAACAGATACGCAGTATTTT. This gives the protein CASSLTSGSLTDTQYF.

This sequence joins TRBV18 and TRBJ2-1; 9 bases match TRBD2. J gave up 3 bases and V 0 bases, and 15 bases lay outside the gene matches. CDR1 is KGHSH, CDR2 LQKENI, per germline. The CDR3 length is 20 residues. The chain's CDR3 is CASSPPGSGGPGTDYNEQFF. The CDR3 DNA reads as TGTGCCAGCTCACCACCGGGAAGCGGGGGGCCGGGCACCGACTACAATGAGCAGTTCTTC.

V and J are TRBV4-2 and TRBJ2-4, with D perhaps matching TRBD1 (5 bases). The CDR3 is 17 amino acids. V lost 0 bases to trimming and J lost 0 bases, with 12 bases between them. Germline V gene sequence: CDR1 LGHNA, CDR2 YNFKEQ. This chain's CDR3 is CASSQELQVVAKNIQYF. The DNA of the CDR3 is TGTGCCAGCAGCCAAGAGTTACAGGTGGTAGCCAAAAACATTCAGTACTTC.

The chain combines TRBV5-1 with TRBJ2-5; 12 bases line up with TRBD1. CDR1 and CDR2 (germline): SGHRS, YFSETQ. Trimming removed 7 bases from V and 4 bases from J; junction bases left unmatched: 2. There are 13 residues in the CDR3. The CDR3 loop reads CASGTGGRETQYF. The CDR3 nucleotides are TGCGCCAGCGGGACAGGGGGCCGAGAGACCCAGTACTTC.

The rearrangement uses TRBV29-1 and TRBJ1-5, with D tentatively TRBD1 (5 bases). The CDR3 extends over 13 amino acids. Germline CDR1 SQVTM, CDR2 ANQGSEA. V lost 4 bases and J lost 4, with 11 bases in between. CDR3 region: CSVVQGINQPQHF. DNA of the CDR3: TGCAGCGTTGTGCAGGGAATAAATCAGCCCCAGCATTTT.

The CDR3 DNA reads TGTGCCAGCAGTAGCTCAGGGTTCTCCGGGGAGCTGTTTTTT. It translates to CASSSSGFSGELFF. V usage is TRBV2 and J usage is TRBJ2-2, with a tentative D call TRBD1 (5 bases). The CDR3 is made up of 14 amino acids. CDR1 and CDR2 (germline): SNHLY, FYNNEI. Between the trimmed V and J ends, which lost 5 bases and 6 bases, there was a span of 13 bases. Looking up the rest from reference TRBV2 and TRBJ2-2 gives the full variable domain: EPEVTQTPSHQVTQMGQEVILRCVPISNHLYFYWYRQILGQKVEFLVSFYNNEISEKSEIFDDQFSVERPDGSNFTLKIRSTKLEDSAMYFCASSSSGFSGELFFGEGSRLTVL.

This sequence joins TRBV19 and TRBJ2-5; no clear D. Trimming left V 3 bases short and J 3 bases short, with 8 bases between. Germline-derived CDR1 and CDR2 are LNHDA and SQIVND (reference sequence). This CDR3 has 13 amino acids. CDR3 sequence: CASSILAEETQYF. DNA of the CDR3: TGTGCCAGTAGTATCCTCGCGGAAGAGACCCAGTACTTC.

The V call is TRBV5-1, the J call TRBJ1-3; TRBD1 aligns across 8 bases. V shed 0 bases and J 5 bases; nucleotides not matched to a gene: 4. CDR3 length: 15 amino acids. Germline V CDR1 and CDR2: SGHRS, YFSETQ. The CDR3 DNA sequence: TGCGCCAGCAGCTTGGGAGACAGGGGTAGAAACACCATATATTTT. It yields the protein CASSLGDRGRNTIYF.

The chain combines TRBV28 with TRBJ2-1; TRBD2 aligns across 14 bases. V trimming: 8 bases; J trimming: 9 bases; junction bases outside the gene matches: 6. The length of the CDR3 is 14 residues. Germline V gene lookup returns CDR1 MDHEN and CDR2 SYDVKM. CDR3 region: CASHRTSGRSEQFF. The CDR3 bases are TGTGCCAGCCATCGGACTAGCGGGAGGAGTGAGCAGTTCTTC.

This clone was seen a single time. V and J are TRBV19 and TRBJ1-4; 7 bases map to TRBD1. J gave up 7 bases and V 6 bases, and 5 bases lay outside the gene matches. The germline V gene encodes CDR1 LNHDA and CDR2 SQIVND (reference sequence). The CDR3 spans 13 residues. The CDR3 loop reads CASSTGDSEKLFF. The DNA for the CDR3 is TGTGCCAGTAGCACAGGGGATTCTGAAAAACTGTTTTTT.

The V gene is TRBV5-1, the J gene TRBJ1-5; no reliable D call. This CDR3 contains 20 residues. Per germline, CDR1 SGHRS and CDR2 YFSETQ. Trimming shortened V by 3 bases and J by 1 base, and 26 bases separated the two germline ends. CDR3 protein: CASSSPVFPQVEVSNQPQHF. The CDR3 bases are TGCGCCAGCAGCTCCCCTGTGTTCCCGCAGGTGGAAGTAAGCAATCAGCCCCAGCATTTT.

The chain recombines TRBV7-9 with TRBJ1-2; D is unresolved. Germline assignment: CDR1 SEHNR and CDR2 FQNEAQ (reference sequence). The V and J ends lost 4 bases and 2 bases respectively, with 17 bases between them. The CDR3 length is 16 residues. CDR3 bases: TGTGCCAGCAGCTCAATTGCCCTGAATGAGAACTATGGCTACACCTTC. Translation gives CASSSIALNENYGYTF. The variable domain in full, completed from reference TRBV7-9 and TRBJ1-2, reads DTGVSQNPRHKITKRGQNVTFRCDPISEHNRLYWYRQTLGQGPEFLTYFQNEAQLEKSRLLSDRFSAERPKGSFSTLEIQRTEQGDSAMYLCASSSIALNENYGYTFGSGTRLTVV.